One and the same sample provided the 9 T cell receptor beta chains below, sequenced in a study of breast tumors, draining lymph nodes, adjacent tissues. TCRdb re-analysed the multiplex PCR reads in MiXCR, keeping a single row per CDR3 protein. The table lists 190,000 or so distinct CDR3 sequences, 30% to 40% of them singletons. Samples came from axillary lymph nodes draining the breast cancer. Sequencing was done on a sample of axillary lymph node tissue. The origin of the receptors is a female donor with breast cancer. Some clones in this sample may be carry-over from other donors' samples.

This clonotype was seen a few times. A much bigger clone sits one base away, suggesting this may be a read error. V and J are TRBV13 and TRBJ2-5; D perhaps matches TRBD1 (5 bases). Germline CDR1 and CDR2: PRHDT and FYEKMQ (reference sequence). V lost 5 bases and J 11 bases, leaving 12 bases between the germline ends. The CDR3 covers 11 residues. CDR3 nucleotide sequence: TGTGCCAGCAGCATCCACAGGAGTCAGTACTTC. Amino acids: CASSIHRSQYF.

Remarks on this clonotype: One base away lies a much larger clone, so this may be a sequencing read error. Without the conserved terminal phenylalanine or tryptophan, this CDR3 likely stems from a read error. The rearrangement joins TRBV28 to TRBJ1-2; D not certain. CDR3 length equals 11 residues. CDR1 is MDHEN and CDR2 is SYDVKM in the germline V gene. With 10 bases removed from V and 8 bases from J, the gap between germline ends came to 14 bases. CDR3 DNA: TGTGCCACCGTGGACGCGGGGGGCTACACCCTC. Its protein product is CATVDAGGYTL.

This clonotype was counted ten times or more. The V and J genes are TRBV6-5 and TRBJ1-5; D not certain. The germline gives CDR1 MNHEY, CDR2 SVGAGI. This CDR3 comprises 15 residues. The V and J ends lost 6 bases and 0 bases respectively, with 12 bases between them. CDR3 bases: TGTGCCAGCAGCCCTCGGGCTAATAGCAATCAGCCCCAGCATTTT. It yields the protein CASSPRANSNQPQHF.

This clonotype was recorded a few times. The junction departs from the called germline gene at one end, perhaps through a read error. The rearrangement links TRBV6-6 to TRBJ2-7; D is tentatively TRBD1 or TRBD2 (5 bases each). The CDR3 loop spans 16 amino acids. The germline gives CDR1 MNHNY, CDR2 SVGAGI (reference sequence). CDR3 nucleotides: TGTGCCAGCAGTCACTCAGGCAGGGACCTCACCTACGAGCAGTACTTC. Its protein product is CASSHSGRDLTYEQYF.

This clonotype was found many times. J is TRBJ1-5 and V is TRBV7-8; 7 positions agree with TRBD1. Unmatched junction bases numbered 9, after V lost 5 bases and J lost 5 bases. Germline V gene sequence: CDR1 SGHVS, CDR2 FQNEAQ. CDR3 length equals 15 residues. The CDR3 coding sequence is TGTGCCAGCAGCGACCCGGGACAGCCCCATCAGCCCCAGCATTTT. Amino acids: CASSDPGQPHQPQHF.

The CDR3 DNA is TGTGCCAGCAGTTTAGACGGCAGGGCCGGGACTGAAGCTTTCTTT. Translating it yields CASSLDGRAGTEAFF. The J gene is TRBJ1-1, the V gene TRBV12-3 or TRBV12-4; D is possibly TRBD1 (5 bases). V was cut by 1 base and J by 5 bases, with 14 bases left in between. This CDR3 contains 15 residues.

Concerning this clonotype: A read error may be the cause here, since a much bigger clone is one base away. The chain links TRBV6-1 to TRBJ2-7, with 12 bases lining up with TRBD2. The CDR3 has 14 residues. In germline, CDR1 is MNHNS, CDR2 SASEGT. Unmatched junction bases numbered 3, after V lost 6 bases and J lost 3 bases. CDR3 nucleotides: TGTGCCAGCAGGCGACTAGCGGGGGACTACGAGCAGTACTTC. This gives the protein CASRRLAGDYEQYF.

For this clonotype: This could be a read error, since a much larger clone is one nucleotide away. The chain joins TRBV6-1 to TRBJ1-2, with D possibly being TRBD1 (5 bases). The CDR3 loop spans 16 amino acids. The germline V gene encodes CDR1 MNHNS and CDR2 SASEGT. Trimming left V 5 bases short and J 7 bases short, with 23 bases between. CDR3 protein: CASSRVRGQGIGGYTF. CDR3 bases: TGTGCCAGCAGTCGGGTCAGAGGGCAGGGAATTGGTGGCTACACCTTC.

There are a few counts of this clonotype. The chain uses TRBV12-3 or TRBV12-4 and TRBJ2-1; a possible D gene is TRBD2 (5 bases). CDR3 length: 14 residues. With 5 bases removed from V and 15 bases from J, the gap between germline ends came to 23 bases. CDR3: CASSITGILINWFF. The CDR3 region has the DNA TGTGCCAGCAGTATCACCGGGATTCTAATCAACTGGTTCTTC.